The 28 T cell receptor beta chains listed next were all sequenced from one sample in a study of T cell responses to AZD1222 COVID-19 vaccine. Repertoires were generated with immunoSEQ multiplex PCR, while TCRdb's copy carries only in-frame clones and drops some. The table has 150,000 to 200,000 clones, 80% to 90% seen once. The sequences come from peripheral blood, collected on day 0 of AZD1222 vaccination. The receptors originated from an adult in good health.

The V and J genes are TRBV19 and TRBJ2-7; D uncertain. The CDR3 is 11 amino acids. The V and J ends lost 4 bases and 3 bases respectively, with 4 bases between them. Germline-derived CDR1 and CDR2 are LNHDA and SQIVND (reference sequence). CDR3 sequence (DNA): TGTGCCAGTAGTAACAGCTACGAGCAGTACTTC. It codes for CASSNSYEQYF.

The gene calls are TRBV28 and TRBJ2-7; 9 bases are a match to TRBD1. The CDR3 consists of 18 residues. Germline CDR1 reads MDHEN; CDR2 reads SYDVKM. With 5 bases clipped from V and 2 bases from J, the junction kept 16 bases outside the gene matches. DNA of the CDR3: TGTGCCAGCAGTATCGCAAAAATCGCCGGACAGGGGACCTACGAGCAGTACTTC. It specifies CASSIAKIAGQGTYEQYF.

J is TRBJ2-7 and V is TRBV3-1 (or the pseudogene TRBV3-2); the match to TRBD1 covers 9 bases. Germline V gene data show CDR1 as LGHDT and CDR2 as YNNKEL (reference sequence). CDR3 length equals 16 residues. V lost 1 base and J lost 1; bases outside the gene matches: 5. The CDR3 sequence is CASSQVGTGRSYEQYF. Here the CDR3 DNA reads TGTGCCAGCAGCCAAGTTGGGACAGGGCGGTCCTACGAGCAGTACTTC.

This rearrangement joins TRBV7-2 to TRBJ1-5; unclear D gene. This CDR3 spans 13 amino acids. In germline, CDR1 is SGHTA, CDR2 FQGNSA. The V gene lost 5 bases and the J gene lost 5 bases, with 10 bases spanning the gap. DNA of the CDR3: TGTGCCAGCAGCCCTGTAAGGGATCAGCCCCAGCATTTT. The encoded protein is CASSPVRDQPQHF. The full variable domain, completed using reference TRBV7-2 and TRBJ1-5, is GAGVSQSPSNKVTEKGKDVELRCDPISGHTALYWYRQSLGQGLEFLIYFQGNSAPDKSGLPSDRFSAERTGGSVSTLTIQRTQQEDSAVYLCASSPVRDQPQHFGDGTRLSIL.

This clone was observed once. The V and J genes are TRBV9 and TRBJ2-2; 8 bases agree with TRBD1. The V gene's germline CDR1 is SGDLS and CDR2 YYNGEE. The CDR3 is 16 residues long. Germline trimming cut 4 bases from V and 4 bases from J; bases unmatched to any gene: 9. Here the CDR3 reads CASSPEDRVGTGELFF. The CDR3 bases are TGTGCCAGCAGCCCAGAGGACAGGGTAGGCACCGGGGAGCTGTTTTTT.

This CDR3 reads CSVAHGQVQETQYF. The CDR3 region has the DNA TGCAGCGTCGCACACGGACAGGTTCAAGAGACCCAGTACTTC. The chain uses TRBV29-1 and TRBJ2-5; 7 bases map to TRBD1. The CDR3 extends over 14 amino acids. The J segment lost 2 bases and the V segment lost 6 bases, leaving 9 bases of the junction unmatched. The germline gives CDR1 SQVTM, CDR2 ANQGSEA.

The V call is TRBV18, the J call TRBJ2-5; D is perhaps TRBD2 (6 bases). The germline V gene encodes CDR1 KGHSH and CDR2 LQKENI. There are 13 residues in the CDR3. The V end lost 4 bases, the J end lost 5 bases, and 11 bases lay between the germline ends. CDR3 in DNA: TGTGCCAGCTCACACGGGGGTGAGGAGACCCAGTACTTC. This gives the protein CASSHGGEETQYF.

The rearrangement joins TRBV10-2 to TRBJ1-4; TRBD1 agrees at 7 bases. The CDR3 runs 14 residues. The V and J ends lost 10 bases and 5 bases, in that order; junction bases with no gene match: 10. The germline CDR1 and CDR2 sequences are WSHSY and SAAADI. CDR3 protein: CATADRSLNEKLFF. The CDR3 region has the DNA TGCGCCACCGCGGACAGGTCCTTAAATGAAAAACTGTTTTTT.

V usage is TRBV6-4 and J usage is TRBJ1-5; no reliable D call. This CDR3 comprises 17 residues. Trimming stripped 0 bases from V and 0 bases from J, with 12 bases between. Germline assignment: CDR1 MRHNA and CDR2 SNTAGT. The CDR3 region is CASSDSGLRDSNQPQHF. CDR3 nucleotide sequence: TGTGCCAGCAGTGACTCGGGCCTACGAGATAGCAATCAGCCCCAGCATTTT.

CDR3 sequence (DNA): TGTGCCAGCTCCCCCCGCGGCGGGGTAGAGGCCTACGAGCAGTACTTC. Amino acid sequence: CASSPRGGVEAYEQYF. This chain joins TRBV18 and TRBJ2-7, with a weak D call TRBD2 (6 bases). This CDR3 comprises 16 residues. Germline CDR1 reads KGHSH; CDR2 reads LQKENI. Trimming removed 6 bases from V and 2 bases from J, with 20 bases in between.

The gene calls are TRBV5-5 and TRBJ1-5, with 8 bases fitting TRBD1. The CDR3 totals 14 residues. After removal of 4 bases from V and 6 bases from J, the junction contained 6 bases not matched to a gene. Germline loops: CDR1 SGHKS, CDR2 YYEKEE (reference sequence). The CDR3 reads CASSKDRVLQPQHF. The DNA of the CDR3 is TGTGCCAGCAGCAAGGACAGGGTTCTTCAGCCCCAGCATTTT.

This clone was seen a handful of times. The J gene is TRBJ2-1, the V gene TRBV18; 8 positions match TRBD2. Germline-derived CDR1 and CDR2 are KGHSH and LQKENI. This CDR3 has 16 amino acids. Losses at the gene ends were 2 bases for V and 2 bases for J; bases not matched to a gene: 5. Here the CDR3 DNA reads TGTGCCAGCTCACCAATCGGGGGGGCGGCCTACAATGAGCAGTTCTTC. The encoded protein is CASSPIGGAAYNEQFF.

The V gene is TRBV9, the J gene TRBJ2-3, with 10 bases that match TRBD2. CDR3 length equals 15 residues. Germline CDR1 is SGDLS and CDR2 is YYNGEE. Trimming cost V 4 bases and J 4 bases; bases outside gene matches: 6. The CDR3 nucleotides read TGTGCCAGCAGCTCACAGCGGGGGGGCCCAGATACGCAGTATTTT. Translated: CASSSQRGGPDTQYF.

The rearrangement uses TRBV29-1 and TRBJ2-2, with D perhaps TRBD1 (6 bases). The germline CDR1 and CDR2 sequences are SQVTM and ANQGSEA. The CDR3 length is 15 residues. The V end lost 0 bases, the J end lost 0 bases, and 8 bases lay between the germline ends. As DNA, the CDR3 is TGCAGCGTTGAAGATCAGGGGCCGAACACCGGGGAGCTGTTTTTT. This sequence encodes CSVEDQGPNTGELFF.

The genes are TRBV5-6 and TRBJ2-1, with 11 bases fitting TRBD2. The CDR3 runs 15 residues. J was trimmed by 5 bases and V by 3 bases; bases with no gene match: 4. Looked up from germline, CDR1 is SGHDT and CDR2 is YYEEEE. The CDR3 DNA sequence: TGTGCCAGCAGCTGGGGGACTAGCGGAGACAATGAGCAGTTCTTC. This translates into CASSWGTSGDNEQFF.

This chain links TRBV3-1 (or the pseudogene TRBV3-2) with TRBJ2-2; D remains ambiguous. This CDR3 has 17 amino acids. In germline, CDR1 is LGHDT, CDR2 YNNKEL (reference sequence). V was cut by 4 bases and J by 5 bases, with 20 bases left in between. The DNA of the CDR3 is TGTGCCAGCAGCCCCGGGCACCTGCAGTCCTTGACCGGGGAGCTGTTTTTT. This codes for CASSPGHLQSLTGELFF.

The sample holds one count of this clone. The rearrangement joins TRBV7-8 to TRBJ2-7; 9 bases agree with TRBD1. The ends lost 5 bases at V and 3 bases at J; junction bases unmatched: 2. Per germline, CDR1 SGHVS and CDR2 FQNEAQ. This CDR3 is 13 amino acids long. The CDR3 here is CASSVTGGYEQYF. The CDR3 bases are TGTGCCAGCAGCGTGACAGGGGGCTACGAGCAGTACTTC. Using reference TRBV7-8 and TRBJ2-7 for the parts outside the CDR3, the full variable domain is GAGVSQSPRYKVAKRGQDVALRCDPISGHVSLFWYQQALGQGPEFLTYFQNEAQLDKSGLPSDRFFAERPEGSVSTLKIQRTQQEDSAVYLCASSVTGGYEQYFGPGTRLTVT.

The chain carries TRBV6-5 and TRBJ1-6; TRBD1 agrees at 10 bases. The germline V gene encodes CDR1 MNHEY and CDR2 SVGAGI. J lost 11 bases, V lost 7 bases, and 8 bases had no gene match. This CDR3 contains 14 residues. CDR3 protein: CASTQGQGSTPLHF. In DNA, the CDR3 is TGTGCCAGCACTCAGGGACAGGGGAGCACACCCCTCCACTTT.

The J gene is TRBJ2-7, the V gene TRBV18, with TRBD1 matching over 9 bases. V shed 3 bases and J 3 bases; nucleotides not matched to a gene: 6. Germline V lookup: CDR1 KGHSH, CDR2 LQKENI. The length of the CDR3 is 15 residues. CDR3 nucleotides: TGTGCCAGCTCACCGACACCGGGACAGGGCTACGAGCAGTACGTC. This translates into CASSPTPGQGYEQYV.

This chain joins TRBV7-2 and TRBJ2-1; the match to TRBD2 covers 7 bases. Germline lookup yields CDR1 SGHTA and CDR2 FQGNSA. The CDR3 consists of 16 residues. After removal of 2 bases from V and 2 bases from J, the junction contained 6 bases not matched to a gene. CDR3 coding DNA: TGTGCCAGCAGCTTATACGCTAGCGGAACCTACAATGAGCAGTTCTTC. It yields the protein CASSLYASGTYNEQFF.

The J gene is TRBJ2-1, the V gene TRBV28; TRBD2 might be the D (5 bases). CDR1 and CDR2 (germline): MDHEN, SYDVKM. V was pared by 8 bases and J by 3 bases, with 14 bases between. The CDR3 is 14 residues long. CDR3 DNA sequence: TGTGCCAGCCGAACCAAAGGGAGCTACAATGAGCAGTTCTTC. Translation: CASRTKGSYNEQFF. The whole variable domain, remainder taken from reference TRBV28 and TRBJ2-1, is DVKVTQSSRYLVKRTGEKVFLECVQDMDHENMFWYRQDPGLGLRLIYFSYDVKMKEKGDIPEGYSVSREKKERFSLILESASTNQTSMYLCASRTKGSYNEQFFGPGTRLTVL.

The rearrangement uses TRBV28 and TRBJ1-2; perhaps TRBD1 as D (5 bases). The CDR3 is 14 residues long. Germline lookup yields CDR1 MDHEN and CDR2 SYDVKM. V was pared by 2 bases and J by 5 bases, with 12 bases between. The CDR3 DNA follows: TGTGCCAGCAGTTTAACGGGGCAGGGTTATGGCTACACCTTC. This gives the protein CASSLTGQGYGYTF.

The chain links TRBV18 to TRBJ1-4; 7 bases fit TRBD1. The CDR3 contains 15 residues. The ends lost 3 bases at V and 3 bases at J; junction bases unmatched: 4. Germline V gene lookup returns CDR1 KGHSH and CDR2 LQKENI. The CDR3 region is CASSPRDRSNEKLFF. DNA for the CDR3: TGTGCCAGCTCACCGAGGGACAGATCTAATGAAAAACTGTTTTTT.

The chain combines TRBV28 with TRBJ1-3; D remains ambiguous. Germline values: CDR1 MDHEN, CDR2 SYDVKM. Trimming removed 2 bases at V and 0 bases at J, with 5 bases between. The CDR3 spans 14 residues. The CDR3 loop is CASSLRNSGNTIYF. Here the CDR3 DNA reads TGTGCCAGCAGTTTACGGAACTCTGGAAACACCATATATTTT.

This rearrangement joins TRBV11-2 to TRBJ1-1, with D possibly matching TRBD1 (5 bases). The CDR3 totals 13 residues. Per the germline V gene, CDR1 is SGHAT and CDR2 is FQNNGV. The germline V and J ends were trimmed by 1 base and 10 bases, with 13 bases remaining between them. The CDR3, as DNA: TGTGCCAGCAGCTTAGTCCCCAGCGGGGGAGCTTTCTTT. Translating gives CASSLVPSGGAFF.

J is TRBJ2-3 and V is TRBV7-9; D is unclear. CDR1 is SEHNR, CDR2 FQNEAQ, per germline (reference sequence). With 5 bases removed from V and 2 bases from J, the gap between germline ends came to 11 bases. The CDR3 loop spans 14 amino acids. The CDR3 nucleotides are TGTGCCAGCAGCCCCAGATGGGACACAGATACGCAGTATTTT. It codes for CASSPRWDTDTQYF.

The gene calls are TRBV28 and TRBJ1-2, with a possible D match to TRBD1 (5 bases). V lost 2 bases, J lost 8 bases, and 9 bases lay in between. The germline CDR1 and CDR2 sequences are MDHEN and SYDVKM. The CDR3 length is 12 residues. CDR3 amino acids: CASSLEGKGYTF. The CDR3 DNA reads TGTGCCAGCAGTTTAGAGGGGAAGGGCTACACCTTC.

The CDR3 region is CASSLGAEQYV. The CDR3 DNA follows: TGTGCCAGCAGTTTAGGGGCCGAGCAGTACGTC. This chain joins TRBV12-3 or TRBV12-4 and TRBJ2-7; no reliable D call. This CDR3 has 11 residues. Trimming left V 1 base short and J 6 bases short, with 4 bases between.